This is a list of T cell receptor beta chains from one sample in a study of beta chain features in type 1 diabetes. The protocol was immunoSEQ multiplex PCR, while the TCRdb copy is restricted to in-frame clones and leaves out a portion. This sample has hundreds of thousands of clones, with approximately 30% found just once. Sequenced: naive CD4+ T cells from blood. Receptor source: a young man in good health. The CDR3 runs from the conserved cysteine through the conserved F or W. Fields, in order: V gene, J gene, clone size, CDR3 protein. Clone size, where shown, is once, few, many, or a class for clones that have expanded.

v_call: TRBV7-6
j_call: TRBJ2-7
clone_size: -
cdr3_aa: CASSLGSSRLHEQYF

v_call: TRBV27
j_call: TRBJ2-5
clone_size: -
cdr3_aa: CASSDGNVQETQYF

v_call: TRBV29-1
j_call: TRBJ2-1
clone_size: few
cdr3_aa: CSVAGTGTNEQFF

v_call: TRBV29-1
j_call: TRBJ1-1
clone_size: -
cdr3_aa: CSARDREDTEAFF

v_call: TRBV27
j_call: TRBJ2-1
clone_size: few
cdr3_aa: CATLGRDSYNEQFF

v_call: TRBV7-9
j_call: TRBJ2-4
clone_size: few
cdr3_aa: CASSAGLAGNIQYF

v_call: TRBV30
j_call: TRBJ1-1
clone_size: few
cdr3_aa: CAWRRQGDTEAFF

v_call: TRBV30
j_call: TRBJ2-3
clone_size: -
cdr3_aa: CAWSHTPSGDRALTQYF

v_call: TRBV9
j_call: TRBJ1-2
clone_size: -
cdr3_aa: CASSDTGIPSDGYTF

v_call: TRBV4-2
j_call: TRBJ2-7
clone_size: -
cdr3_aa: CASSPQGRVEQYF

v_call: TRBV9
j_call: TRBJ2-1
clone_size: few
cdr3_aa: CASSAGTAYNEQFF

v_call: TRBV27
j_call: TRBJ2-5
clone_size: -
cdr3_aa: CASSPGQPQETQYF

v_call: TRBV10-3
j_call: TRBJ2-1
clone_size: few
cdr3_aa: CAISESRAGVENEQFF

v_call: TRBV4-3
j_call: TRBJ2-3
clone_size: -
cdr3_aa: CASSRTGQGTDTQYF

v_call: TRBV15
j_call: TRBJ2-7
clone_size: once
cdr3_aa: CATSEDGLIYEQYF

v_call: TRBV5-4
j_call: TRBJ2-1
clone_size: -
cdr3_aa: CASSPWAGSSYNEQFF

v_call: TRBV2
j_call: TRBJ1-5
clone_size: -
cdr3_aa: CASNGGSNQPQHF

v_call: TRBV28
j_call: TRBJ1-2
clone_size: -
cdr3_aa: CASSLWRDRGRGYTF

v_call: TRBV7-9
j_call: TRBJ2-4
clone_size: few
cdr3_aa: CASSSAGGPGKNIQYF

v_call: TRBV9
j_call: TRBJ2-7
clone_size: -
cdr3_aa: CASSVEDRDEQYF

v_call: TRBV7-2
j_call: TRBJ2-1
clone_size: -
cdr3_aa: CASSSTSGRIEQFF

v_call: TRBV18
j_call: TRBJ2-7
clone_size: once
cdr3_aa: CASSPNREGEQYF

v_call: TRBV30
j_call: TRBJ2-4
clone_size: -
cdr3_aa: CAWSVKGGRAGKNIQYF

v_call: TRBV30
j_call: TRBJ2-2
clone_size: -
cdr3_aa: CAWRHPTSTGELFF

v_call: TRBV7-9
j_call: TRBJ1-4
clone_size: few
cdr3_aa: CASSLKGDRGRRNEKLFF

v_call: TRBV4-2
j_call: TRBJ2-5
clone_size: -
cdr3_aa: CASSQGDTETQYF

v_call: TRBV19
j_call: TRBJ1-2
clone_size: -
cdr3_aa: CASGPEGTGGYTF

v_call: TRBV30
j_call: TRBJ2-2
clone_size: -
cdr3_aa: CAWRRGQGYTGELFF

v_call: TRBV7-2
j_call: TRBJ2-7
clone_size: few
cdr3_aa: CASSLSAGLAYEQYF

v_call: TRBV15
j_call: TRBJ1-2
clone_size: few
cdr3_aa: CATSRDRADHGYTF

v_call: TRBV7-2
j_call: TRBJ2-4
clone_size: few
cdr3_aa: CASSLADSLAKNIQYF

v_call: TRBV11-2
j_call: TRBJ1-1
clone_size: -
cdr3_aa: CASSLGGPQGAFF

v_call: TRBV9
j_call: TRBJ2-1
clone_size: -
cdr3_aa: CASSVEASGDYNEQFF

v_call: TRBV2
j_call: TRBJ2-7
clone_size: -
cdr3_aa: CASSEAGLAGVRYF

v_call: TRBV29-1
j_call: TRBJ2-7
clone_size: few
cdr3_aa: CSVRGSVHEQYF

v_call: TRBV7-2
j_call: TRBJ2-7
clone_size: -
cdr3_aa: CASSPPGRGAYEQYF

v_call: TRBV30
j_call: TRBJ1-4
clone_size: -
cdr3_aa: CAGGGRNEKLFF

v_call: TRBV29-1
j_call: TRBJ1-2
clone_size: few
cdr3_aa: CSVVRDRGVDGYTF

v_call: TRBV2
j_call: TRBJ2-1
clone_size: few
cdr3_aa: CASRGGRNEQFF

v_call: TRBV7-2
j_call: TRBJ2-7
clone_size: few
cdr3_aa: CASSLSPRTYEQYF

v_call: TRBV10-3
j_call: TRBJ2-5
clone_size: -
cdr3_aa: CAISEGQTQYF

v_call: TRBV30
j_call: TRBJ2-7
clone_size: -
cdr3_aa: CAWGRDREGVQYF

v_call: TRBV4-3
j_call: TRBJ2-7
clone_size: once
cdr3_aa: CASSQDLAGSYYEQYF

v_call: TRBV28
j_call: TRBJ2-6
clone_size: -
cdr3_aa: CASSGQGVDSGANVLTF

v_call: TRBV6-1
j_call: TRBJ2-5
clone_size: -
cdr3_aa: CASSVIGETQYF

v_call: TRBV5-4
j_call: TRBJ1-1
clone_size: few
cdr3_aa: CASSSLGPMNTEAFF

v_call: TRBV29-1
j_call: TRBJ2-5
clone_size: -
cdr3_aa: CSVEDWARGTQYF

v_call: TRBV9
j_call: TRBJ1-6
clone_size: -
cdr3_aa: CASSVAGHFGPLHF

v_call: TRBV29-1
j_call: TRBJ2-5
clone_size: -
cdr3_aa: CSVDGGKVPETQYF